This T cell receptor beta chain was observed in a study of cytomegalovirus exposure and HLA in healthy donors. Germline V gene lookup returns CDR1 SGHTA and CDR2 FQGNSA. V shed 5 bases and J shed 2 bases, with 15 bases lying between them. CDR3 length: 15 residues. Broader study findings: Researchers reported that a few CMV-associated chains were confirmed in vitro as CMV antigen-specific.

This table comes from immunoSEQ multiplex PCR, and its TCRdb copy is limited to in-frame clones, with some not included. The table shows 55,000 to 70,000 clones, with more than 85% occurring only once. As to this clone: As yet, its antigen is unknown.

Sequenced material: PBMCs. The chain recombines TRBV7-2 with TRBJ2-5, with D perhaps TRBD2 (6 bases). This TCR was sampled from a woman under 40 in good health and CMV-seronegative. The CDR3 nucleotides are TGTGCCAGCAGCCCCCGTGGAGGGTATCAAGAGACCCAGTACTTC. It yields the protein CASSPRGGYQETQYF.